This T cell receptor beta chain was identified in a study of metastatic and nonmetastatic thyroid tumors (dated by TCRdb to the early 2020s). About the investigation overall: Repertoires were compared across peripheral blood and tumor or nodule tissue samples from malignant and benign thyroid patients. The full study reports these points: In both blood and tumor samples, TCR beta diversity was reported to be significantly higher in malignant tumors than in benign nodules.

Library preparation employed PCR. Sequencing relied on an Illumina HiSeq 4000. The TCR beta-chain CDR3 region of each patient was profiled by high-throughput sequencing. Per the source publication's procedure: The researchers built a classifier to tell apart papillary thyroid cancer patients with distant metastasis, based on CDR3 differences among clinicopathological groups. To measure repertoire diversity the researchers used the Shannon index, while the Morisita-Horn index served to gauge how similar the tumor and blood repertoires were. The raw public reads went through TCRdb reprocessing: fastp at Q25, MiXCR clone calling, in-frame beta chains kept. The authors' filters were not applied to this entry. The sample table contains about 12,000 clones; only one count was recorded for under 30% of them. In total, the top ten clones hold over 50% of the sample. V is pared back by 7 bases and J by 5 bases, with 18 bases lying between the germline termini. The CDR3 covers 15 residues, taking in both the cysteine and the phenylalanine. The retained sequence is limited to the CDR3, 45 bases, with the frame set at the first base. In the germline V gene (reference sequence), CDR1 corresponds to MNHEY and CDR2 to SMNVEV.

None of the patients had been given any treatment before thyroid surgery. Patient clinical samples collected from about 2011 to 2018 were retrospectively analysed using T-cell receptor beta sequencing. This clone has a handful of counts. Its antigen has not been determined. Per-nucleotide qualities are absent, and no much larger clonotype sits a single base away. This sequence uses TRBV27 and TRBJ2-1; the D gene is possibly TRBD2, with 6 bases matching. Input material: blood. The clonotype was recovered from a male donor with papillary thyroid cancer or a benign thyroid nodule (not recorded which). Some clones in this sample may be carry-over from other donors' samples. DNA sequence: TGTGCCAGCATGCGGGCGGGGAATTTTAACAATGAGCAGTTCTTC. The encoded protein is CASMRAGNFNNEQFF.